This TCR beta chain appears in the sequencing data of a study of T cells in Graves' hyperthyroidism and ophthalmopathy. Study-level information: Peripheral blood collection took place at initial diagnosis, before any treatment.

Amplification targeted TCR beta CDR3 regions from RNA transcripts. An initial round of RT-PCR targeting the TCR CDR3 relied on the HTBI primer set. In TCRdb, the multiplex PCR reads were re-called with MiXCR into one record per CDR3 protein. This table has over 450,000 distinct CDR3 sequences, approximately 17% appearing once. Uncontrolled infection, other autoimmune disease, pregnancy and lactation each barred patients from inclusion. Trimming left V 1 base short and J 7 bases short, with 10 bases between. There are 13 residues in the CDR3. The germline CDR1 and CDR2 sequences are SGHTA and FQGNSA. The chain joins TRBV7-2 to TRBJ1-2, with D perhaps TRBD1 (5 bases). This TCR came from a woman aged 18-30 years with Graves' ophthalmopathy. Sequenced: blood. The CDR3 DNA sequence: TGTGCCAGCAGCTTAGTAGGGACTACTGGCTACACCTTC. Amino acids: CASSLVGTTGYTF.